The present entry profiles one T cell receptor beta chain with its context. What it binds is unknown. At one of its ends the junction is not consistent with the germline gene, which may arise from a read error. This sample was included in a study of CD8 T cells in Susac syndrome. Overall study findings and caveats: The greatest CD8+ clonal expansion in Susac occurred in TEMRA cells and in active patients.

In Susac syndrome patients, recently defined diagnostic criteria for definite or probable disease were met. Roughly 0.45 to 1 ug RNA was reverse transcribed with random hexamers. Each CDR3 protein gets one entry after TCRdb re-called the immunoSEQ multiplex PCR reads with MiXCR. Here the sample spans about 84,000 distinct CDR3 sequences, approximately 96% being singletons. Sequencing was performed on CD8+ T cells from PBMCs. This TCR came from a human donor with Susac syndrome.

CDR3 protein: CASSLSRHPSYEQYF. The CDR3 region has the DNA TGTGCCAGCAGTCTATCTAGACACCCATCCTACGAGCAGTACTTC. The gene calls are TRBV27 and TRBJ2-7; no firm D call. Germline V gene sequence: CDR1 MNHEY, CDR2 SMNVEV (reference sequence). The CDR3 runs to 15 residues.